This T cell receptor beta chain was recorded in a study of CD8+ T cells in alopecia areata. This clone was detected only once. Its target is unknown. Following extraction, RNA underwent reverse transcription to cDNA, which served as the sequencing template. TCRdb keeps only in-frame clones here, not all; method: immunoSEQ multiplex PCR. Here the sample spans about 120,000 clones, roughly 69% being singletons. This CDR3 has 13 residues. The V gene's germline CDR1 is SGHTA and CDR2 FQGNSA. V gave up 8 bases and J gave up 6 bases, with 13 bases separating them. Overall study findings and caveats: Clonality was higher in lesional than normal scalp, especially in alopecia totalis/universalis.

The rearrangement joins TRBV7-2 to TRBJ2-2; a possible D gene is TRBD2 (5 bases). The receptor comes from a human donor in good health. The material sequenced was CD4+ T cells sorted from blood. CDR3 loop: CASRSSAPGELFF. In DNA, the CDR3 is TGTGCCAGCCGTAGTAGCGCGCCCGGGGAGCTGTTTTTT.